This entry lists 26 T cell receptor beta chains sequenced from one sample in a study of T-cell reconstitution after alpha-beta-depleted transplantation in children (dated by TCRdb to 2015 to 2016). The library was produced with PCR. This sample was sequenced with an Illumina HiSeq 2500. Molecular barcoding was employed in the preparation of TCR libraries, with unique molecular identifiers being used to normalize TCRbeta repertoire quantification. Using fastp at Q25 and MiXCR, TCRdb reprocessed the public reads and kept productive beta chains. Rows with one shared CDR3 protein collapse into an entry with the most common genes and DNA. In all, the sample holds about 360,000 distinct CDR3 sequences, and about 14% of those were seen once. Around 4% of the sample is held by the ten biggest clonotypes. This specimen was PBMCs, taken from the stem cell graft. The receptor set was obtained from a human donor who donated a stem cell graft to a child with Fanconi anemia.

This chain connects TRBV5-1 to TRBJ2-1; D may correspond to TRBD1 or TRBD2 (5 bases each). V was cut by 7 bases and J by 10 bases, with 12 bases left in between. The germline CDR1 and CDR2 sequences are SGHRS and YFSETQ. The CDR3 length is 11 residues. CDR3 nucleotide sequence: TGCGCCAGCGCCCAGGGCGGGGAGCAGTTCTTC. This translates into CASAQGGEQFF.

A few counts support this clonotype. The chain has TRBV28 and TRBJ1-5; D remains ambiguous. Trimming removed 6 bases at V and 5 bases at J, with 11 bases between. CDR3 size: 13 residues. Germline V lookup: CDR1 MDHEN, CDR2 SYDVKM. The CDR3 coding sequence is TGTGCCAGCAGAATACCAGGAGATCAGCCCCAGCATTTT. Translated, it gives CASRIPGDQPQHF.

This clonotype was seen repeatedly, ten times or more. CDR3 region: CASSLRVNTEAFF. Written as DNA, the CDR3 is TGTGCCAGCAGTCTCAGGGTGAACACTGAAGCTTTCTTT. The chain uses TRBV12-3 or TRBV12-4 and TRBJ1-1, with a tentative D call TRBD1 (5 bases). Trimming cost V 5 bases and J 0 bases, with 7 bases left between them. The CDR3 spans 13 residues.

The table lists this clonotype with a few counts. The chain uses TRBV30 and TRBJ1-1, with D possibly matching TRBD1 (5 bases). Germline V gene data show CDR1 as GTSNPN and CDR2 as SVGIG (reference sequence). The CDR3 is made up of 16 amino acids. The V and J ends lost 2 bases and 0 bases respectively, with 16 bases between them. CDR3 in amino acids: CAWSPLGTKMNTEAFF. The CDR3 nucleotides read TGTGCCTGGAGTCCCCTTGGGACGAAGATGAACACTGAAGCTTTCTTT.

This clonotype was seen a handful of times. CDR3 region: CAISDSGTSMTEQFF. The CDR3 nucleotides read TGTGCCATCAGTGACTCCGGGACTAGCATGACTGAGCAGTTCTTC. The rearrangement joins TRBV10-3 to TRBJ2-1, with 9 bases matching TRBD2. The CDR3 spans 15 residues. Germline CDR1 ENHRY, CDR2 SYGVKD. J was trimmed by 9 bases and V by 3 bases; bases with no gene match: 9.

The gene calls are TRBV6-2 or TRBV6-3 and TRBJ1-5, with D unclear. The germline V gene has CDR1 MNHEY and CDR2 SVGEGT. Trimming pared 5 bases from V and 6 bases from J, leaving 11 bases between. The CDR3 covers 13 residues. CDR3 coding DNA: TGTGCCAGCAGTGATGGGATCGCTCAGCCCCAGCATTTT. Protein: CASSDGIAQPQHF.

This clonotype was counted only a few times. V usage is TRBV4-3 and J usage is TRBJ2-5, with D unresolved. Trimming left V 1 base short and J 4 bases short, with 7 bases between. The CDR3 sequence is 13 residues long. Per germline, CDR1 LGHNA and CDR2 YSLEER. CDR3 amino acids: CASSQGPRETQYF. CDR3 in DNA: TGCGCCAGCAGCCAAGGGCCCCGAGAGACCCAGTACTTC.

This chain joins TRBV28 and TRBJ2-3; 9 nucleotides match TRBD1. The V segment lost 6 bases and the J segment 8 bases; nucleotides outside the gene matches: 9. This CDR3 comprises 14 residues. The germline CDR1 and CDR2 sequences are MDHEN and SYDVKM. CDR3 coding DNA: TGTGCCAGCAGGCTAACAGGGGGCTACGGTACGCAGTATTTT. Its translation: CASRLTGGYGTQYF. Looking up the rest from reference TRBV28 and TRBJ2-3 gives the full variable domain: DVKVTQSSRYLVKRTGEKVFLECVQDMDHENMFWYRQDPGLGLRLIYFSYDVKMKEKGDIPEGYSVSREKKERFSLILESASTNQTSMYLCASRLTGGYGTQYFGPGTRLTVL.

This clonotype was observed at least ten times. This sequence joins TRBV15 and TRBJ2-1; 9 bases align to TRBD1. Trimming cost V 5 bases and J 8 bases; bases outside gene matches: 7. The CDR3 runs 14 residues. CDR1 LNHNV and CDR2 YYDKDF come from the germline V gene (reference sequence). This CDR3 is CATSWTGVYDEQFF. The CDR3 nucleotides read TGTGCCACCAGCTGGACAGGGGTGTACGATGAGCAGTTCTTC.

This clonotype has a handful of counts. The chain's CDR3 is CASSLAGGTAYEQYF. The DNA for the CDR3 is TGTGCCAGCAGCTTGGCCGGAGGGACAGCCTACGAGCAGTACTTC. The chain has TRBV5-5 and TRBJ2-7, with a weak D call TRBD1 (7 bases). CDR1 SGHKS and CDR2 YYEKEE come from the germline V gene (reference sequence). This CDR3 comprises 15 residues. Deletions cut 0 bases from V and 2 bases from J, with 12 bases between.

This clonotype appeared a single time. The J gene is TRBJ2-3, the V gene TRBV10-2; 9 nucleotides line up with TRBD2. The germline V gene encodes CDR1 WSHSY and CDR2 SAAADI. This CDR3 region has 15 residues. Germline trimming cut 6 bases from V and 0 bases from J; bases unmatched to any gene: 4. CDR3 DNA: TGCGCCAGCAGACCTGGACTAGCGAGCACAGATACGCAGTATTTT. Translation: CASRPGLASTDTQYF.

The chain joins TRBV9 to TRBJ1-5; no firm D call. Trimming took 0 bases from V and 1 from J, leaving 2 bases between them. Germline loops: CDR1 SGDLS, CDR2 YYNGEE. CDR3 length: 13 residues. This chain's CDR3 is CASSVASNQPQHF. For the CDR3, the DNA is TGTGCCAGCAGCGTAGCCAGCAATCAGCCCCAGCATTTT.

This clonotype was seen a handful of times. V gene TRBV12-3 or TRBV12-4 combines with J gene TRBJ2-6, with D unresolved. With 4 bases removed from V and 2 bases from J, the gap between germline ends came to 6 bases. The length of the CDR3 is 14 residues. CDR3 in amino acids: CASSSMPGANVLTF. The CDR3, as DNA: TGTGCCAGCAGTTCCATGCCTGGGGCCAACGTCCTGACTTTC.

The rearrangement uses TRBV4-3 and TRBJ1-1; D is unclear. V shed 4 bases and J shed 4 bases, with 10 bases lying between them. From germline, CDR1 is LGHNA and CDR2 YSLEER. This CDR3 spans 13 amino acids. The CDR3, as DNA: TGCGCCAGCAGCCCTATACTAGGCACTGAAGCTTTCTTT. Its protein product is CASSPILGTEAFF.

This clonotype was observed a handful of times. This chain links TRBV6-2 or TRBV6-3 with TRBJ2-7; 8 bases map to TRBD1. This CDR3 contains 15 residues. Per the germline V gene, CDR1 is MNHEY and CDR2 is SVGEGT. The V gene end was trimmed by 0 bases and the J gene end by 2 bases; junction bases not matched to a gene: 3. Here the CDR3 reads CASSYSGQGTYEQYV. CDR3 sequence (DNA): TGTGCCAGCAGTTACTCAGGACAGGGAACCTACGAGCAGTACGTC.

This clonotype was seen ten or more times. The rearrangement uses TRBV12-3 or TRBV12-4 and TRBJ2-6, with a tentative D call TRBD1 (6 bases). V gave up 5 bases and J gave up 2 bases, with 16 bases separating them. The CDR3 runs to 17 residues. The CDR3 loop reads CASSPSTGLTGANVLTF. Here the CDR3 DNA reads TGTGCCAGCAGTCCGTCTACAGGGTTGACTGGGGCCAACGTCCTGACTTTC.

The rearrangement uses TRBV6-6 and TRBJ2-2; D assignment may be TRBD1 or TRBD2 (7 bases each). Looked up from germline, CDR1 is MNHNY and CDR2 is SVGAGI (reference sequence). This CDR3 contains 12 residues. The V and J ends lost 11 bases and 4 bases respectively, with 11 bases between them. CDR3 bases: TGTGCCGGGGAGGGGGCCACCGGGGAGCTGTTTTTT. Encoded protein: CAGEGATGELFF.

This clonotype was recorded a few times. V is TRBV6-2 or TRBV6-3 and J is TRBJ2-7; the D gene is possibly TRBD1 (7 bases). Trimming took 5 bases from V and 13 from J, leaving 15 bases between them. The CDR3 is 11 residues long. CDR1 is MNHEY and CDR2 is SVGEGT in the germline V gene. CDR3 amino acids: CASSAGGSIYV. The DNA of the CDR3 is TGTGCCAGCAGTGCAGGGGGGAGCATATACGTC.

The J gene is TRBJ2-7, the V gene TRBV20-1, with D possibly matching TRBD2 (6 bases). This CDR3 is 13 amino acids long. Germline loops: CDR1 DFQATT, CDR2 SNEGSKA (reference sequence). Trimming removed 1 base at V and 4 bases at J, with 11 bases between. The CDR3 nucleotides are TGCAGTGCTAGAGGGAGGGACGAGTACGAGCAGTACGTC. It yields the protein CSARGRDEYEQYV.

This clonotype occurred many times. The genes are TRBV7-9 and TRBJ2-3, with D possibly called TRBD1 or TRBD2 (5 bases each). Trimming left V 2 bases short and J 6 bases short, with 12 bases between. Germline-derived CDR1 and CDR2 are SEHNR and FQNEAQ (reference sequence). The CDR3 length is 14 residues. The CDR3 sequence is CASSLRGAGDTQYF. CDR3 nucleotides: TGTGCCAGCAGCTTAAGGGGAGCTGGGGATACGCAGTATTTT.

The chain combines TRBV24-1 with TRBJ2-5; 13 nucleotides align to TRBD2. With V trimmed by 4 bases and J by 5 bases, 3 bases remained unmatched. This CDR3 is 15 amino acids long. CDR1 is KGHDR and CDR2 is SFDVKD in the germline V gene. The CDR3 loop reads CATSDWTSGGETQYF. CDR3 sequence (DNA): TGTGCCACCAGTGACTGGACTAGCGGGGGTGAGACCCAGTACTTC.

This clonotype was recorded a few times. The genes are TRBV5-1 and TRBJ2-7, with D possibly TRBD2 on 6 matching bases. This CDR3 spans 14 amino acids. Germline values: CDR1 SGHRS, CDR2 YFSETQ. V was cut by 1 base and J by 5 bases, with 13 bases left in between. CDR3 sequence reads: CASSLLGGENEQYF. The CDR3 DNA follows: TGCGCCAGCAGCTTGTTGGGGGGAGAAAACGAGCAGTACTTC.

This clonotype was seen a few times. This sequence joins TRBV5-1 and TRBJ2-2; TRBD1 is a possible D gene (5 bases). The CDR3 is 14 residues long. Trimming left V 0 bases short and J 7 bases short, with 10 bases between. The germline CDR1 and CDR2 sequences are SGHRS and YFSETQ. CDR3 bases: TGCGCCAGCAGCTTGGAGCAGGGAATCGGGGAGCTGTTTTTT. The encoded protein is CASSLEQGIGELFF.

The CDR3 reads CASSFVQEAFF. Here the CDR3 DNA reads TGTGCCAGCAGCTTCGTGCAGGAAGCTTTCTTT. The V gene is TRBV7-9, the J gene TRBJ1-1; the D is unclear. The CDR3 runs 11 residues. V lost 3 bases to trimming and J lost 8 bases, with 7 bases between them. Germline V gene data show CDR1 as SEHNR and CDR2 as FQNEAQ (reference sequence).

The chain uses TRBV7-9 and TRBJ2-3; a possible D gene is TRBD1 (5 bases). CDR1 and CDR2 from the germline V gene are SEHNR and FQNEAQ (reference sequence). This CDR3 contains 14 residues. Trimming pared 5 bases from V and 0 bases from J, leaving 9 bases between. The DNA of the CDR3 is TGTGCCAGCAGCGGGGCCGGGAGCACAGATACGCAGTATTTT. Its protein is CASSGAGSTDTQYF.

The chain has TRBV14 and TRBJ2-3; D is unresolved. CDR1 and CDR2 (germline): SGHDN, FVKESK. V was trimmed by 1 base and J by 2 bases, leaving 10 bases between them. The length of the CDR3 is 15 residues. CDR3 DNA sequence: TGTGCCAGCAGCCAAGGATACAGCCTCACAGATACGCAGTATTTT. The encoded protein is CASSQGYSLTDTQYF.